Detailed here is one T cell receptor (beta chain). This entry comes from a study of control samples from healthy donors and cancer patients. J lost 4 bases, V lost 3 bases, and 14 bases had no gene match. This CDR3 is 17 amino acids long. Germline V gene lookup returns CDR1 LNHDA and CDR2 SQIVND (reference sequence). Clones were sequenced by immunoSEQ multiplex PCR, and TCRdb holds only the in-frame ones, with some missing. The sample has about 49,000 clones, around 85% seen once. This chain uses TRBV19 with TRBJ1-2; 7 bases fit TRBD1. Sequenced: PBMCs. This sequence was found in a woman in her fifties or sixties with lung cancer. DNA for the CDR3: TGTGCCAGTAGTATTAAGGCAGGGGGTTCTATGAGCTATGGCTACACCTTC. Its protein product is CASSIKAGGSMSYGYTF.